This T cell receptor beta chain was observed in a study of T cell changes during pregnancy in multiple sclerosis (dated by TCRdb to 2018 to 2020). Regarding the research as a whole: In women with multiple sclerosis, the researchers looked at how the T cell repertoire shifted as pregnancy progressed.

Details on this clone: The clone's antigen remains unknown. No much larger clonotype is one base removed from it; base qualities were not supplied.

Library prep was done by the immunoSEQ multiplex PCR assay. TCRdb stores this immuneACCESS table with in-frame sequences only. Part of the clones is absent; in the studies checked, under half of the shortfall reflects unresolved V genes, and no reason is known for the rest. For this sample the table gives around 70,000 clones, of which roughly 92% were detected only once. The ten most abundant clones make up just under 2% of the sample. Here V drops 10 bases and J drops 6 bases, and the junction holds 16 bases not matched to any gene. CDR1 and CDR2 (MNHNS, SASEGT) derive from the germline V gene. From cysteine to phenylalanine, the CDR3 is 15 amino acids long. The sequence is cut down to CDR3 DNA, 45 bases in frame from base 1.

Sequenced here: peripheral blood, sampled in the second trimester of pregnancy. Recombination linked TRBV6-1 to TRBJ2-3, and 7 bases in between align with TRBD2. This clonotype was obtained from a female donor with multiple sclerosis, enrolled in a pregnancy study. For the CDR3, the sequence is CATEKPGLVTDTQYF. The DNA sequence reads TGTGCCACCGAAAAGCCCGGACTAGTAACGGATACGCAGTATTTT.